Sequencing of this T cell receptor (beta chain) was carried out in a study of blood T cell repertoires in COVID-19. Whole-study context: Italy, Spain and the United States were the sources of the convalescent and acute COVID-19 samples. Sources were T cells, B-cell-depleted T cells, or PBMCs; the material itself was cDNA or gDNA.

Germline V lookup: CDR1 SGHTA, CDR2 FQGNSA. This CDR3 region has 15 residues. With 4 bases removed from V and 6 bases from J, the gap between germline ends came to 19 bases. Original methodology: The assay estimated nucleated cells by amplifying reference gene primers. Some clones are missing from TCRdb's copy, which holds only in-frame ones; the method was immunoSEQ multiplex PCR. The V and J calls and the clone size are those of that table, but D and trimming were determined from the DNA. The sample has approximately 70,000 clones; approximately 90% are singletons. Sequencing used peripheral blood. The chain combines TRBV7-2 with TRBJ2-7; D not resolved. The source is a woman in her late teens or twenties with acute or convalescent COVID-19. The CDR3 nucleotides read TGTGCCAGCAGCTCCGGGTCGGGTCTCTTTGGCGAGCAGTACTTC. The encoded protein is CASSSGSGLFGEQYF.